This T cell receptor (beta chain) was observed in a study of blood T cells in healthy people across ages. This CDR3 is 15 amino acids long. With V trimmed by 5 bases and J by 5 bases, 6 bases remained unmatched. Germline CDR1 reads SGHTA; CDR2 reads FQGNSA. This clonotype was observed a few times. Sample-barcoded 5' priming and a J-beta primer mix drove a second PCR of roughly 6 to 12 cycles. TCRdb reprocessed the 5' RACE reads via MiXCR and lists one record per CDR3 protein. Of about 1,800,000 distinct CDR3 sequences in the sample, 28% were seen once. The source is a woman aged 30 to 39 in good health. The V call is TRBV7-2, the J call TRBJ2-1; 10 bases agree with TRBD2. Sequenced material: blood. The CDR3 DNA follows: TGTGCCAGCAGCCCCCATAGCGGGGGGAACAATGAGCAGTTCTTC. Translated, it gives CASSPHSGGNNEQFF.